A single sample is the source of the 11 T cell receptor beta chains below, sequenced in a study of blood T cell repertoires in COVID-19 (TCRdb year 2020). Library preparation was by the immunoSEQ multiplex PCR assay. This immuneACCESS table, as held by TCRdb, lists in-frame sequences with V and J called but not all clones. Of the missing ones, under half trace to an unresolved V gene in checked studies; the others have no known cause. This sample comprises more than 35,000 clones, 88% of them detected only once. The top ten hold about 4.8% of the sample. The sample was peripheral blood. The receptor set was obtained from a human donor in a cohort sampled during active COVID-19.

CDR3 bases: TGTGCCAGCTCACCTACAGATACTGGGGAGCAGTTCTTC. This codes for CASSPTDTGEQFF. The chain couples TRBV18 to TRBJ2-1; D remains ambiguous. This CDR3 contains 13 residues. V was shortened by 3 bases and J by 10 bases, with 13 bases between the two germline ends. The germline V gene encodes CDR1 KGHSH and CDR2 LQKENI.

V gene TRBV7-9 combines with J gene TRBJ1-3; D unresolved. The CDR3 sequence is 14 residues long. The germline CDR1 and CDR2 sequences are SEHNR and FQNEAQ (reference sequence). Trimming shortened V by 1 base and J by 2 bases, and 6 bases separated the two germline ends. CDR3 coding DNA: TGTGCCAGCAGCTTAGATCAGGCTGGAAACACCATATATTTT. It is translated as CASSLDQAGNTIYF.

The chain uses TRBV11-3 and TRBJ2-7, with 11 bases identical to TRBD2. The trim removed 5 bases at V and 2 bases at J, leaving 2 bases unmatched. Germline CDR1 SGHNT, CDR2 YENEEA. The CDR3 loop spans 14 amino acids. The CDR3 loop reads CASSPLAGAYEQYF. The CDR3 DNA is TGTGCCAGCAGCCCACTAGCGGGGGCCTACGAGCAGTACTTC.

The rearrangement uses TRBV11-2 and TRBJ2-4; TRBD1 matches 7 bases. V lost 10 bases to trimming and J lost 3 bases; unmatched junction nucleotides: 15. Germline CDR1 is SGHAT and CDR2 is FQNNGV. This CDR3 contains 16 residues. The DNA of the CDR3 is TGTGCCACACAAAGACCGGGACAGTCTGTCAAAAACATTCAGTACTTC. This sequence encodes CATQRPGQSVKNIQYF.

CDR3 DNA sequence: TGTGCCAGCAGCGTAGGACAGGGCCATACGGAGACCCAGTACTTC. It is translated as CASSVGQGHTETQYF. The V and J genes are TRBV9 and TRBJ2-5, with TRBD1 matching 7 bases. The germline gives CDR1 SGDLS, CDR2 YYNGEE. V lost 0 bases, J lost 5 bases, and 7 bases stayed unmatched. The CDR3 length is 15 residues.

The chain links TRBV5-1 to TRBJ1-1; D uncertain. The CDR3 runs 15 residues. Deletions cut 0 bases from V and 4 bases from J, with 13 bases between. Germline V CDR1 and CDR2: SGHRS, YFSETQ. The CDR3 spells CASSLESRRGTEAFF. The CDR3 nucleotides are TGCGCCAGCAGCTTGGAGTCGAGACGGGGCACTGAAGCTTTCTTT. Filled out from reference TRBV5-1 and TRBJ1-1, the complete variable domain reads KAGVTQTPRYLIKTRGQQVTLSCSPISGHRSVSWYQQTPGQGLQFLFEYFSETQRNKGNFPGRFSGRQFSNSRSEMNVSTLELGDSALYLCASSLESRRGTEAFFGQGTRLTVV.

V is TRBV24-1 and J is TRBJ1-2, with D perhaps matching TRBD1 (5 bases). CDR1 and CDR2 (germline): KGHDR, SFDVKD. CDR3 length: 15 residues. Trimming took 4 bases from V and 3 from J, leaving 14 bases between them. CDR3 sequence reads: CATSESGRGDYGYTF. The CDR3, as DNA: TGTGCCACCAGTGAGTCCGGCCGGGGGGACTATGGCTACACCTTC.

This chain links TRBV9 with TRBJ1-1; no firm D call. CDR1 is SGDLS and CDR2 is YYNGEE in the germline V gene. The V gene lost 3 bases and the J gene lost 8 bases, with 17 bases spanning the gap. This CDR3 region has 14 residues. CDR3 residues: CASSERSYTHEAFF. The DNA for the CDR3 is TGTGCCAGCAGCGAGAGGAGTTACACTCACGAAGCTTTCTTT.

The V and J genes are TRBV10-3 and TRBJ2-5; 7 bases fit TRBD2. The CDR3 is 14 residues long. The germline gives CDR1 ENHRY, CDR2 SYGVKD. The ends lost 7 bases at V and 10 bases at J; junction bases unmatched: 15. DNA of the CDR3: TGTGCCATCAAGGAGACTAGCACTACTGAGGACCAGTACTTC. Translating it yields CAIKETSTTEDQYF.

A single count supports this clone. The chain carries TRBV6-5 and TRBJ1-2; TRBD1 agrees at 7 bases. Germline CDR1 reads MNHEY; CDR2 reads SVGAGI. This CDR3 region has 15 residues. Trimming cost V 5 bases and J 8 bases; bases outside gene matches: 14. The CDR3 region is CASSKPRGGWEGYTF. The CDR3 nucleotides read TGTGCCAGCAGTAAACCCCGAGGGGGCTGGGAGGGCTACACCTTC.

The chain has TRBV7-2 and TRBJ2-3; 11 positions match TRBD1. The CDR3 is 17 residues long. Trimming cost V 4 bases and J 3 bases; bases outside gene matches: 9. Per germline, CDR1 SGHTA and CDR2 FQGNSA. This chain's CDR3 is CASSSSPGTGGTDTQYF. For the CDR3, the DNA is TGTGCCAGCAGCTCCAGCCCAGGGACAGGGGGGACAGATACGCAGTATTTT.